The rows below give T cell receptor beta chains drawn from one sample of a study of T cell clonotyping in hematopoietic cell transplantation. Assay used: immunoSEQ multiplex PCR; TCRdb lists only in-frame clones, some missing. This sample has about 36,000 clones, with 85% to 95% found just once. The source was peripheral blood mononuclear cells, collected before stem cell transplant. The receptor source for this set is a man aged 35 to 55 with chronic myeloid leukemia. Some clones in this sample may be carry-over from other donors' samples. CDR3s include the opening cysteine and the closing phenylalanine or tryptophan. Clone size is given for some rows only: seen once, a few or many times, or a class if the clone is expanded.

v_call,j_call,clone_size,cdr3_aa
TRBV7-6,TRBJ1-6,.,CASSRGGGWNSPLHF
TRBV6-6,TRBJ2-5,.,CASNTGTSQETQYF
TRBV5-4,TRBJ2-2,once,CASSLFLGGLNTGELFF
TRBV6-5,TRBJ1-2,few,CASSSSDGVYGYTF
TRBV7-9,TRBJ1-2,.,CASSSTTGERGYTF
TRBV6-4,TRBJ2-3,.,CASSKTETTDTQYF
TRBV7-3,TRBJ2-3,.,CASNRGGSTDTQYF
TRBV10-2,TRBJ1-2,.,CASSVYARGLGYTF
TRBV7-2,TRBJ2-1,.,CASSPRYNEQFF
TRBV25-1,TRBJ1-6,once,CASSEGDRDSPLHF
TRBV19,TRBJ1-6,.,CASSQEGPTDSPLHF
TRBV7-9,TRBJ1-1,few,CASSPRGAEAFF
TRBV10-3,TRBJ1-6,once,CAIRGQGQLNSPLHF
TRBV5-4,TRBJ1-2,.,CASSQERAVNYGYTF
TRBV4-2,TRBJ2-1,.,CASSPRLAGGRSYNEQFF
TRBV27,TRBJ1-1,once,CASSLSDQGGTEAFF
TRBV2,TRBJ1-5,.,CASSALGQDSNQPQHF
TRBV6-1,TRBJ1-2,.,CASSELRQGASGYTF
TRBV19,TRBJ2-1,.,CASNSANEQFF
TRBV30,TRBJ1-1,.,CAWGRGRDTEAFF
TRBV6-6,TRBJ2-1,.,CASSYLLAGGLDEQFF
TRBV2,TRBJ2-5,.,CASTFRVETQYF
TRBV19,TRBJ2-1,.,CASSIDRGITSYNEQFF
TRBV28,TRBJ1-3,.,CASGRGTIYF
TRBV19,TRBJ2-7,.,CASSILTGTGYEQYF
TRBV28,TRBJ1-2,.,CASSPPDLRYGYTF
TRBV11-3,TRBJ2-1,once,CASSLGQGAWNEQFF
TRBV4-2,TRBJ2-3,.,CASSQDPLAGGPTDTQYF
TRBV7-2,TRBJ2-3,.,CASSPKVRQVLKDTQYF
TRBV19,TRBJ1-1,.,CASSLPMNTEAFF
TRBV14,TRBJ1-6,.,CASSPLEGRAGSSPLHF
TRBV10-3,TRBJ2-1,.,CAISGGASGGANEQFF
TRBV10-1,TRBJ1-1,.,CASSEPTEAFF
TRBV30,TRBJ1-1,once,CAWTPSSMNTEAFF
TRBV7-8,TRBJ2-5,.,CASSPLAGEGETQYF
TRBV6-6,TRBJ1-5,.,CASSYRDGDQPQHF
TRBV9,TRBJ2-2,.,CASSVDAGGSTGELFF
TRBV29-1,TRBJ2-1,.,CSVEGDTRSYNEQFF
TRBV6-1,TRBJ1-3,.,CASRIRGSGGNTIYF
TRBV4-2,TRBJ2-5,.,CASSQATGGGETQYF
TRBV9,TRBJ2-5,.,CASSVTLAQETQYF